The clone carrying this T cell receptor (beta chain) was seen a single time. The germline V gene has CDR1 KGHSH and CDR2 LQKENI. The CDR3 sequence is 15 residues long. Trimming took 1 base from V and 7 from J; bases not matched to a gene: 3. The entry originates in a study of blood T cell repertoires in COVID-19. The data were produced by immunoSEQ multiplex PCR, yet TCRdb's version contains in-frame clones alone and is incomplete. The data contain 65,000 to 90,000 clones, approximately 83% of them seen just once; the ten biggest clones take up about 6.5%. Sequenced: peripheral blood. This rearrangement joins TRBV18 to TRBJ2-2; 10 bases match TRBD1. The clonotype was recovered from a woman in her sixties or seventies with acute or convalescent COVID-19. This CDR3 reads CASSPQGTGDGELFF. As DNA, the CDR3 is TGTGCCAGCTCACCACAAGGGACAGGGGACGGGGAGCTGTTTTTT.